This TCR beta chain was identified in a study of radiation and T cells in renal cell carcinoma. Profiling relied on immunoSEQ multiplex PCR, and the TCRdb table lists in-frame clones only, not all of them. The table records approximately 150,000 clones, around 88% of them present only once. Deletions cut 3 bases from V and 5 bases from J, with 11 bases between. The length of the CDR3 is 13 residues. Germline V gives CDR1 MGHDK, CDR2 SYGVNS. The table lists this clone with a count of one. What it recognizes is unknown. Regarding time point: blood 4 weeks post-SBRT, at nephrectomy. Treatment denoted: 15 Gy SBRT to primary tumor, nephrectomy 4 weeks later. Nephrectomy followed 15 Gy stereotactic body radiation by 4 weeks. Serial blood draws occurred at baseline and 2 and 4 weeks post-SBRT. Clear cell pathology was present in this patient's renal cell carcinoma. Study-level findings and limits: Top tumor clonotypes rose in blood 2 weeks post-radiation, then contracted.

The sample was blood, taken from a patient whose treatment included radiotherapy and nephrectomy. The chain combines TRBV25-1 with TRBJ2-7; tentatively, D is TRBD1 (5 bases). The receptor was derived from a woman in her fifties or sixties with renal cell carcinoma. CDR3: CASSDRVRNEQYF. CDR3 bases: TGTGCCAGCAGTGACAGGGTGAGAAACGAGCAGTACTTC.